These 30 T cell receptor beta chains originate from one sample sequenced in a study of blood T cell repertoires in COVID-19. Libraries were prepared by immunoSEQ multiplex PCR; TCRdb keeps only in-frame clonotypes and omits some of them. The sample lists some 300,000 clones; approximately 89% were seen once. The sequencing sample was made of PBMCs or T cells enriched from blood (not recorded which). All receptors derive from a woman between 45 and 65 years old who had been exposed to COVID-19.

This chain uses TRBV4-1 with TRBJ2-5, with no clear D. The CDR3 runs to 15 residues. Germline V lookup: CDR1 MGHRA, CDR2 YSYEKL. V lost 0 bases, J lost 1 base, and 9 bases lay in between. CDR3 bases: TGCGCCAGCAGCCAAGATCATAGTATCCAAGAGACCCAGTACTTC. Amino acids: CASSQDHSIQETQYF.

This clone was observed once. The rearrangement uses TRBV11-3 and TRBJ2-7; TRBD1 agrees at 9 bases. V dropped 3 bases and J dropped 7; count of bases not matched to a gene: 13. The V gene's germline CDR1 is SGHNT and CDR2 YENEEA. This CDR3 has 16 amino acids. DNA for the CDR3: TGTGCCAGCAGCTTGGGGGGACTGGACAGGGGCGAAGAGCAGTACTTC. This gives the protein CASSLGGLDRGEEQYF.

This chain links TRBV2 with TRBJ1-5, with D hard to call. Trimming removed 0 bases at V and 2 bases at J, with 14 bases between. Germline assignment: CDR1 SNHLY and CDR2 FYNNEI. This CDR3 comprises 17 residues. For the CDR3, the DNA is TGTGCCAGCAGTGAAGCCTTGACACCTTCTCGCAATCAGCCCCAGCATTTT. Encoded protein: CASSEALTPSRNQPQHF.

J is TRBJ2-3 and V is TRBV15, with D perhaps TRBD1 (6 bases). This CDR3 has 14 amino acids. Germline loops: CDR1 LNHNV, CDR2 YYDKDF (reference sequence). Trimming left V 4 bases short and J 0 bases short, with 8 bases between. CDR3 bases: TGTGCCACCAGCACGACAGGAAGCACAGATACGCAGTATTTT. Residues: CATSTTGSTDTQYF.

CDR3 bases: TGTGCCAGCGTTTGGACAGGGGGCGGGGATGGCTACACCTTC. Its protein product is CASVWTGGGDGYTF. The chain has TRBV6-5 and TRBJ1-2; 11 positions match TRBD1. The V segment lost 8 bases and the J segment 6 bases; nucleotides outside the gene matches: 8. Germline CDR1 reads MNHEY; CDR2 reads SVGAGI. The CDR3 sequence is 14 residues long.

The chain joins TRBV28 to TRBJ2-2; 7 bases align to TRBD2. The germline CDR1 and CDR2 sequences are MDHEN and SYDVKM. CDR3 length: 18 amino acids. V lost 2 bases and J lost 3; bases outside the gene matches: 12. The chain's CDR3 is CASSLGGGRGAHTGELFF. The DNA for the CDR3 is TGTGCCAGCAGTTTAGGGGGAGGGAGGGGAGCGCACACCGGGGAGCTGTTTTTT. The whole variable domain, filled in from reference TRBV28 and TRBJ2-2, reads DVKVTQSSRYLVKRTGEKVFLECVQDMDHENMFWYRQDPGLGLRLIYFSYDVKMKEKGDIPEGYSVSREKKERFSLILESASTNQTSMYLCASSLGGGRGAHTGELFFGEGSRLTVL.

The CDR3: CASSLKGLAGETQYF. DNA of the CDR3: TGCGCCAGCAGCTTGAAGGGACTAGCGGGCGAGACCCAGTACTTC. The J gene is TRBJ2-5, the V gene TRBV5-1; 12 nucleotides align to TRBD2. CDR1 and CDR2 from the germline V gene are SGHRS and YFSETQ. With V trimmed by 1 base and J by 5 bases, 3 bases remained unmatched. The CDR3 has 15 amino acids.

J is TRBJ2-7 and V is TRBV5-1; 9 bases map to TRBD2. The CDR3 runs to 16 residues. Germline CDR1 is SGHRS and CDR2 is YFSETQ. With V trimmed by 0 bases and J by 4 bases, 8 bases remained unmatched. The CDR3 reads CASSLGSGGQEYEQYF. In nucleotides, the CDR3 is TGCGCCAGCAGCTTGGGTAGCGGGGGCCAAGAGTACGAGCAGTACTTC.

The rearrangement joins TRBV2 to TRBJ1-2, with D possibly matching TRBD1 (5 bases). The length of the CDR3 is 14 residues. Germline V CDR1 and CDR2: SNHLY, FYNNEI. The ends were cut back, 2 bases at V and 4 bases at J, with 11 bases in the middle. DNA for the CDR3: TGTGCCAGCAGTGAAAGGGACTCCTTCTATGGCTACACCTTC. It encodes CASSERDSFYGYTF.

The gene calls are TRBV18 and TRBJ2-3; 10 bases match TRBD2. Looked up from germline, CDR1 is KGHSH and CDR2 is LQKENI. With 4 bases clipped from V and 1 base from J, the junction kept 5 bases outside the gene matches. The CDR3 sequence is 16 residues long. The CDR3 loop is CASSLSGGAGTDTQYF. CDR3 coding DNA: TGTGCCAGCTCACTGAGCGGGGGGGCCGGCACAGATACGCAGTATTTT.

V usage is TRBV2 and J usage is TRBJ1-6; the D gene is possibly TRBD1 (5 bases). V gave up 6 bases and J gave up 9 bases, with 12 bases separating them. The length of the CDR3 is 13 residues. Germline CDR1 SNHLY, CDR2 FYNNEI. The CDR3 spells CASRGGVSSPLHF. In DNA, the CDR3 is TGTGCCAGCAGGGGGGGAGTCAGTTCACCCCTCCACTTT.

The V gene is TRBV28, the J gene TRBJ2-3; D ambiguous. Deletions cut 6 bases from V and 0 bases from J, with 16 bases between. This CDR3 region has 16 residues. CDR1 and CDR2 (germline): MDHEN, SYDVKM. The CDR3 DNA sequence: TGTGCCAGCAGCTCTCGTGGGCAGTTTAGCACAGATACGCAGTATTTT. Protein: CASSSRGQFSTDTQYF.

The chain couples TRBV30 to TRBJ1-2; D remains ambiguous. The CDR3 is 13 amino acids. CDR1 and CDR2 from the germline V gene are GTSNPN and SVGIG (reference sequence). Trimming removed 0 bases from V and 2 bases from J, with 7 bases in between. For the CDR3, the DNA is TGTGCCTGGAGTGTAGTACTCAACTATGGCTACACCTTC. Residues: CAWSVVLNYGYTF. Combining the CDR3 with reference TRBV30 and TRBJ1-2 gives the whole variable domain SQTIHQWPATLVQPVGSPLSLECTVEGTSNPNLYWYRQAAGRGLQLLFYSVGIGQISSEVPQNLSASRPQDRQFILSSKKLLLSDSGFYLCAWSVVLNYGYTFGSGTRLTVV.

V is TRBV28 and J is TRBJ1-5, with D possibly TRBD1 on 5 matching bases. Trimming shortened V by 3 bases and J by 2 bases, and 14 bases separated the two germline ends. The germline V gene has CDR1 MDHEN and CDR2 SYDVKM. The length of the CDR3 is 16 residues. The CDR3 sequence is CASSLHIGGGNQPQHF. The CDR3 nucleotides are TGTGCCAGCAGTTTGCACATCGGGGGTGGCAATCAGCCCCAGCATTTT. The whole variable domain, filled in from reference TRBV28 and TRBJ1-5, reads DVKVTQSSRYLVKRTGEKVFLECVQDMDHENMFWYRQDPGLGLRLIYFSYDVKMKEKGDIPEGYSVSREKKERFSLILESASTNQTSMYLCASSLHIGGGNQPQHFGDGTRLSIL.

The chain uses TRBV7-8 and TRBJ2-6, with D perhaps matching TRBD1 (6 bases). The CDR3 covers 16 residues. In germline, CDR1 is SGHVS, CDR2 FQNEAQ. The V gene lost 1 base and the J gene lost 2 bases, with 9 bases spanning the gap. The CDR3 reads CASSLVAGAGANVLTF. For the CDR3, the DNA is TGTGCCAGCAGCTTAGTAGCAGGGGCTGGGGCCAACGTCCTGACTTTC.

This clone was recorded only once. The chain employs TRBV6-4 and TRBJ2-3; 12 nucleotides agree with TRBD2. Trimming removed 6 bases from V and 0 bases from J; junction bases left unmatched: 10. The CDR3 runs 18 residues. Germline assignment: CDR1 MRHNA and CDR2 SNTAGT. In DNA, the CDR3 is TGTGCCAGCAGACGGACTAGCGGGGACTTAAGTAGCACAGATACGCAGTATTTT. It encodes CASRRTSGDLSSTDTQYF.

This rearrangement joins TRBV20-1 to TRBJ2-7; 8 nucleotides line up with TRBD1. The CDR3 is 12 amino acids. Germline assignment: CDR1 DFQATT and CDR2 SNEGSKA (reference sequence). V was pared by 3 bases and J by 12 bases, with 10 bases of the junction left unmatched. The CDR3: CSASSRQGLGYF. The CDR3 bases are TGCAGTGCTAGTTCGCGACAGGGGCTGGGGTACTTC.

The rearrangement links TRBV5-1 to TRBJ1-1; 7 nucleotides agree with TRBD1. The germline gives CDR1 SGHRS, CDR2 YFSETQ. The CDR3 extends over 16 amino acids. V was clipped by 4 bases and J by 1 base; unmatched bases: 10. The CDR3 DNA reads as TGCGCCAGCAGCCACCAGAGACAGGGCGCGAACACTGAAGCTTTCTTT. This codes for CASSHQRQGANTEAFF.

V and J are TRBV6-2 or TRBV6-3 and TRBJ1-1; no firm D call. The germline V and J ends were trimmed by 0 bases and 0 bases, with 11 bases remaining between them. In germline, CDR1 is MNHEY, CDR2 SVGEGT. The CDR3 totals 16 residues. The CDR3 loop reads CASSYSGSLMNTEAFF. The CDR3 DNA sequence: TGTGCCAGCAGTTACTCGGGCAGTCTCATGAACACTGAAGCTTTCTTT.

The chain links TRBV3-1 (or the pseudogene TRBV3-2) to TRBJ2-5; possibly TRBD1 for D (6 bases). The CDR3 has 13 amino acids. Germline CDR1 LGHDT, CDR2 YNNKEL (reference sequence). Trimming cost V 2 bases and J 9 bases, with 13 bases left between them. The chain's CDR3 is CASSQRQAGPQYF. DNA for the CDR3: TGTGCCAGCAGCCAACGACAGGCAGGGCCCCAGTACTTC.

The rearrangement links TRBV28 to TRBJ2-5; D gene uncertain. The V gene's germline CDR1 is MDHEN and CDR2 SYDVKM. Trimming took 2 bases from V and 2 from J, leaving 9 bases between them. The CDR3 is 14 residues long. In DNA, the CDR3 is TGTGCCAGCAGTTTAGTCAGTATACAAGAGACCCAGTACTTC. Its translation: CASSLVSIQETQYF.

The gene calls are TRBV5-4 and TRBJ2-7; maybe TRBD2 (6 bases). Trimming shortened V by 4 bases and J by 5 bases, and 19 bases separated the two germline ends. This CDR3 contains 15 residues. Germline loops: CDR1 SGHNT, CDR2 YYREEE (reference sequence). CDR3 residues: CASSVDNWRGNEQYF. DNA for the CDR3: TGTGCCAGCAGCGTGGACAACTGGAGGGGCAACGAGCAGTACTTC.

This clone has a single count. CDR3 protein: CASSPERGVQETQYF. For the CDR3, the DNA is TGTGCCAGCAGCCCGGAGCGGGGGGTCCAAGAGACCCAGTACTTC. The V call is TRBV3-1 (or the pseudogene TRBV3-2), the J call TRBJ2-5, with TRBD2 matching 9 bases. V lost 4 bases, J lost 1 base, and 4 bases stayed unmatched. The germline V gene has CDR1 LGHDT and CDR2 YNNKEL (reference sequence). This CDR3 comprises 15 residues.

The chain employs TRBV5-1 and TRBJ2-7; 9 bases map to TRBD1. The J segment lost 0 bases and the V segment lost 4 bases, leaving 5 bases of the junction unmatched. Germline V gene sequence: CDR1 SGHRS, CDR2 YFSETQ. The CDR3 length is 15 residues. CDR3 in amino acids: CASSVGQGFSYEQYF. The CDR3 region has the DNA TGCGCCAGCAGCGTAGGACAGGGGTTCTCCTACGAGCAGTACTTC.

CDR3 amino acids: CSASSADTQYF. The CDR3 DNA sequence: TGCAGTGCTAGCAGTGCAGATACGCAGTATTTT. J is TRBJ2-3 and V is TRBV20-1, with D unresolved. The V end was cut by 3 bases, the J end by 4 bases, with 5 bases between. Germline-derived CDR1 and CDR2 are DFQATT and SNEGSKA (reference sequence). This CDR3 comprises 11 residues.

The chain's CDR3 is CASSLAGQERSPLHF. The CDR3 nucleotides are TGCGCCAGCAGCTTGGCGGGACAGGAAAGGTCACCCCTCCACTTT. The chain employs TRBV5-1 and TRBJ1-6; TRBD1 matches at 8 bases. CDR3 length: 15 residues. CDR1 is SGHRS, CDR2 YFSETQ, per germline. The junction had 6 bases not matched to a gene; V was cut back by 0 bases and J by 10 bases.

This clone was counted a few times. The chain carries TRBV7-9 and TRBJ1-5; 7 positions match TRBD1. With 4 bases clipped from V and 3 bases from J, the junction kept 6 bases outside the gene matches. The CDR3 runs to 15 residues. Germline loops: CDR1 SEHNR, CDR2 FQNEAQ (reference sequence). The CDR3 sequence is CASSSEDRVNQPQHF. The DNA of the CDR3 is TGTGCCAGCAGCTCCGAAGACAGGGTCAATCAGCCCCAGCATTTT.

The rearrangement joins TRBV9 to TRBJ2-5; the match to TRBD2 covers 10 bases. The junction had 9 bases not matched to a gene; V was cut back by 0 bases and J by 4 bases. The CDR3 contains 17 residues. Germline V gives CDR1 SGDLS, CDR2 YYNGEE. CDR3 region: CASSVGGKRGGVETQYF. DNA for the CDR3: TGTGCCAGCAGCGTAGGAGGCAAGCGGGGGGGCGTAGAGACCCAGTACTTC. The whole variable domain, filled in from reference TRBV9 and TRBJ2-5, reads DSGVTQTPKHLITATGQRVTLRCSPRSGDLSVYWYQQSLDQGLQFLIQYYNGEERAKGNILERFSAQQFPDLHSELNLSSLELGDSALYFCASSVGGKRGGVETQYFGPGTRLLVL.

This chain uses TRBV7-2 with TRBJ2-1; 7 bases are a match to TRBD2. Germline lookup yields CDR1 SGHTA and CDR2 FQGNSA. The CDR3 loop spans 16 amino acids. V dropped 1 base and J dropped 3; count of bases not matched to a gene: 6. The CDR3 reads CASSLVWASGYNEQFF. The CDR3 DNA is TGTGCCAGCAGCTTAGTTTGGGCTAGCGGCTACAATGAGCAGTTCTTC.

Written as DNA, the CDR3 is TGTGCCAGTAGACGCTTAGGCCAGGGGGCCACAGATACGCAGTATTTT. Translated, it gives CASRRLGQGATDTQYF. The V and J genes are TRBV19 and TRBJ2-3; 8 bases align to TRBD1. Germline assignment: CDR1 LNHDA and CDR2 SQIVND (reference sequence). Unmatched junction bases numbered 10, after V lost 6 bases and J lost 2 bases. The CDR3 consists of 16 residues.